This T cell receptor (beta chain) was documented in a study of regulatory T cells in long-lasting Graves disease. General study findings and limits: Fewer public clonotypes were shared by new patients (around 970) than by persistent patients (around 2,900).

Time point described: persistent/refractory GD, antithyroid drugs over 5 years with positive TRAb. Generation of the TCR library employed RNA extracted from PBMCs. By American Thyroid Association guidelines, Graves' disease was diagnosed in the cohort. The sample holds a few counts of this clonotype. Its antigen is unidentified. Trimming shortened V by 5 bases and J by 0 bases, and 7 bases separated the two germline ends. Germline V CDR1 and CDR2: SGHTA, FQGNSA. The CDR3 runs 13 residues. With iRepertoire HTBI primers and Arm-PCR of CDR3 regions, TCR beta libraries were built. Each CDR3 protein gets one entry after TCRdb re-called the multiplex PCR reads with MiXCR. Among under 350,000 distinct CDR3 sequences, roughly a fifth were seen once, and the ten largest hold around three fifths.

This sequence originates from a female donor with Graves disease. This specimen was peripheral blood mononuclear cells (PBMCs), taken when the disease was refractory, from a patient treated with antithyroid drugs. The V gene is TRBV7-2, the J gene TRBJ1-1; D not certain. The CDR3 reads CASSQYMNTEAFF. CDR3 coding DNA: TGTGCCAGCAGCCAGTACATGAACACTGAAGCTTTCTTT.